A selection of T cell receptor beta chains follows, all from one sample in a study of cytomegalovirus exposure and HLA in healthy donors. Generated by immunoSEQ multiplex PCR, the TCRdb table keeps only in-frame clones and is missing some. The sample has some 130,000 clones; about four fifths are singletons. Sequencing was done on a sample of PBMCs. These receptors were obtained from a man in his thirties or forties in good health. CDR3s include the opening cysteine and the closing phenylalanine or tryptophan. The order of the fields is J gene, D gene, V gene, clone size, CDR3 DNA, CDR3 protein. A D gene is named only where the DNA matches it firmly. Clone size is not always given. Where it is, it says once, few, many or a class for expanded clones.

>TRBJ1-2|-|TRBV12-1|-
TGTGCCAGCAGCGGCCGGGTGGGGGGGCATGGAGACTATGGCTACACCTTC
CASSGRVGGHGDYGYTF
>TRBJ2-1|-|TRBV7-2|-
TGTGCCAGCAGCCCCGGGAGAGGTGCGGATGAGCAGTTCTTC
CASSPGRGADEQFF
>TRBJ2-1|TRBD2|TRBV5-1|-
TGCGCCAGCAGTCCCGGGGGAGCGGGAGGGGGTGAGCAGTTCTTC
CASSPGGAGGGEQFF
>TRBJ1-1|-|TRBV11-2|-
TGTGCCAGCAGCTTAGGGGGAGCGGCTGAAGCTTTCTTT
CASSLGGAAEAFF
>TRBJ2-2|TRBD2|TRBV9|-
TGTGCCAGCAGCGTAGCGAGCGGGAGGACCACCGGGGAGCTGTTTTTT
CASSVASGRTTGELFF
>TRBJ2-5|-|TRBV11-2|-
TGTGCCAGCAGCTTAGATGGTGGACTCCAAGAGACCCAGTACTTC
CASSLDGGLQETQYF
>TRBJ1-1|TRBD1|TRBV5-1|-
TGCGCCAGCACAAACGGACAGGGGGCGGGTGAAGCTTTCTTT
CASTNGQGAGEAFF
>TRBJ1-3|-|TRBV19|-
TGTGCCAGTAGGGGCAGGGGTACTGGAAACACCATATATTTT
CASRGRGTGNTIYF
>TRBJ2-7|-|TRBV5-1|few
TGCGCCAGCAGCTCCATCCAGGGAACGGCCTACGAGCAGTACTTC
CASSSIQGTAYEQYF
>TRBJ2-7|TRBD1|TRBV19|-
TGTGCCAGTAGTGACTTGGGACAGGTATGGGACGAGCAGTACTTC
CASSDLGQVWDEQYF
>TRBJ2-1|TRBD2|TRBV9|-
TGTGCCAGCAGCGTAGCGGCCGGGACTAGCGGGAGGGCCCTCAATGAGCAGTTCTTC
CASSVAAGTSGRALNEQFF
>TRBJ2-2|TRBD2|TRBV4-1|few
TGCGCCAGCAGCAAGGACGGGAGGGCCTTAACCGGGGATCTGTTTTTT
CASSKDGRALTGDLFF
>TRBJ2-1|TRBD2|TRBV7-9|-
TGTGCCAGCAGCTGGGGCGGGAGAGGGCTAGACAATGAGCAGTTCTTC
CASSWGGRGLDNEQFF
>TRBJ2-7|TRBD1|TRBV19|-
TGTGCCAGTAGTACGACCATGCGGACAGGCTCCTACGAGCAGTACTTC
CASSTTMRTGSYEQYF
>TRBJ2-1|TRBD1|TRBV6-1|few
TGTGCCAGCAGTGTTGACAGGGCAACCTACAATGAGCAGTTCTTC
CASSVDRATYNEQFF
>TRBJ1-5|-|TRBV28|few
TGTGCCAGCAGTTCACACACAGGGCTTAGCAATCAGCCCCAGCATTTT
CASSSHTGLSNQPQHF
>TRBJ2-4|TRBD2|TRBV19|-
TGTGCCAGTGCGGCTAGCGGGCGAGGCAACATTCAGTACTTC
CASAASGRGNIQYF
>TRBJ2-1|TRBD1|TRBV6-5|few
TGTGCCAGCAGTTACTCCGGGACAGGGTGGAGGAATGAGCAGTTCTTC
CASSYSGTGWRNEQFF
>TRBJ2-2|-|TRBV27|-
TGTGCCAGCAGCCATCGCAGGGGTTTAGTTTCCGGGGAGCTGTTTTTT
CASSHRRGLVSGELFF
>TRBJ2-5|TRBD1|TRBV2|-
TGTGCCAGCAGTTGGACAGGGGGGATCCAAGAGACCCAGTACTTC
CASSWTGGIQETQYF
>TRBJ2-3|TRBD2|TRBV11-2|few
TGTGCCAGCAGCTTAGGGGACTATGCGGATACGCAGTATTTT
CASSLGDYADTQYF
>TRBJ2-1|-|TRBV9|-
TGTGCCAGCAGCCCCTTCGGCGGAGGCCACAATGAGCAGTTCTTC
CASSPFGGGHNEQFF
>TRBJ2-2|-|TRBV5-4|-
TGTGCCAGCAGACAGGGTATCGGTTACACCGGGGAGCTGTTTTTT
CASRQGIGYTGELFF
>TRBJ2-5|TRBD2|TRBV4-3|-
TGCGCCAGCAGCCTCTTTTCTCGGGGGGTCGGGGAGACCCAGTACTTC
CASSLFSRGVGETQYF
>TRBJ2-2|-|TRBV9|few
TGTGCCAGCAGCGCTTCGGGGTCCACCGGGGAGCTGTTTTTT
CASSASGSTGELFF
>TRBJ2-1|TRBD2|TRBV18|-
TGTGCCAGCTCACCTAGGGGGCTAGCGGGAGTGGGATCGACAGGGGAGCAGTTCTTC
CASSPRGLAGVGSTGEQFF
>TRBJ2-6|TRBD1|TRBV7-9|-
TGTGCCAGCAGCTTAGGGACAGGGGGTATACTGTCTGGGGCCAACGTCCTGACTTTC
CASSLGTGGILSGANVLTF
>TRBJ2-5|-|TRBV25-1|-
TGTGCCAGCACGCCCTCGCGGGCGGTTCAAGAGACCCAGTACTTC
CASTPSRAVQETQYF
>TRBJ2-7|TRBD2|TRBV6-6|-
TGTGCCAGCAAAACTAGCGGAGTCTGGCAGTACTTC
CASKTSGVWQYF
>TRBJ2-5|TRBD2|TRBV7-2|-
TGTGCCAGCAGCGCTAGGACTAGCGGGAGGGAGACCCAGTACTTC
CASSARTSGRETQYF
>TRBJ1-6|-|TRBV30|-
TGTGCCTGGAGCCCCCCAGGGGAATCACCCCTCCACTTT
CAWSPPGESPLHF
>TRBJ2-1|-|TRBV7-9|once
TGTGCCAGCAGCTTAGTAGTTGGACTCAACAATGAGCAGTTCTTC
CASSLVVGLNNEQFF
>TRBJ2-1|-|TRBV11-2|-
TGTGCCAGCAGCTCATATAGCTCCCCCGGTGAGCAGTTCTTC
CASSSYSSPGEQFF
>TRBJ2-7|-|TRBV19|-
TGTGCCAGTAGTGCTGGGGCAGGCCCATCGGGGCAGTACTTC
CASSAGAGPSGQYF
>TRBJ2-5|TRBD2|TRBV7-9|-
TGTTCCAGCAGCTTAGGTCTAGCGGGAGGGCCGGGGGAGACCCAGTACTTC
CSSSLGLAGGPGETQYF
>TRBJ2-7|TRBD2|TRBV6-1|-
TGTGCCAGCAGTGAAAGTAGCGGGAGTTTCCACGAGCAGTACTTC
CASSESSGSFHEQYF
>TRBJ2-3|-|TRBV27|-
TGTGCCAGCAGTTACGGCGGAGGCACAGATACGCAGTATTTT
CASSYGGGTDTQYF
>TRBJ1-2|TRBD1|TRBV7-2|-
TGTGCCAGCAGCCAACAGGGGGCTGGCGGCTACACCTTC
CASSQQGAGGYTF
>TRBJ2-2|TRBD1|TRBV6-1|-
TGTGCCAGCAGTACAGGGGGTGACACCGGGGAGCTGTTTTTT
CASSTGGDTGELFF
>TRBJ1-4|-|TRBV10-3|-
TGTGCCATCAGTGTAAGAGTTAATGAAAAGCTGTTTTTT
CAISVRVNEKLFF
>TRBJ2-2|TRBD1|TRBV19|-
TGTGCCAGTAGTCCCTTGGGACAGGGGGCTCCCGGGGAGCTGTTTTTT
CASSPLGQGAPGELFF
>TRBJ2-7|TRBD1|TRBV25-1|once
TGTGCCAGCAGTGATTTGGGGACAGGGGGCCCCGAGCAGTACTTC
CASSDLGTGGPEQYF
>TRBJ1-1|-|TRBV30|-
TGTGCCTGGAAGGTCGGAGGTGGCACTGAAGCTTTCTTT
CAWKVGGGTEAFF
>TRBJ2-5|-|TRBV30|-
TGTGCCTGGAGTGTTGGGCCTCATCAAGAGACCCAGTACTTC
CAWSVGPHQETQYF